Each of the 2 T cell receptor beta chains below was sequenced from the same sample in a study of T cell repertoires in cytomegalovirus infection. TCRdb independently ran MiXCR on the reads; one entry per CDR3 protein. Among 500,000 or so distinct CDR3 sequences, approximately 16% were seen once, and the ten largest hold roughly a quarter. Sample: CD8+ T cells from PBMCs. These receptors all stem from a human donor in good health (CMV status not recorded). Some clones in this sample may be carry-over from other donors' samples.

This clonotype was seen more than once but under ten times. V usage is TRBV19 and J usage is TRBJ1-1; D is ambiguous. Germline V CDR1 and CDR2: LNHDA, SQIVND (reference sequence). CDR3 size: 14 residues. V lost 5 bases and J lost 1, with 11 bases in between. The DNA of the CDR3 is TGTGCCAGTAGTTCTTATGGGAGGAACACTGAAGCTTTCTTT. Amino acid sequence: CASSSYGRNTEAFF.

The sample holds many counts of this clonotype. J is TRBJ2-1 and V is TRBV7-9, with 13 bases identical to TRBD2. CDR3 length: 16 residues. Germline CDR1 reads SEHNR; CDR2 reads FQNEAQ (reference sequence). J was trimmed by 7 bases and V by 1 base; bases with no gene match: 4. The CDR3: CASSLGGTSGANEQFF. In DNA, the CDR3 is TGTGCCAGCAGCTTAGGGGGGACTAGCGGGGCAAATGAGCAGTTCTTC. The full variable domain, its missing parts supplied by reference TRBV7-9 and TRBJ2-1, is DTGVSQNPRHKITKRGQNVTFRCDPISEHNRLYWYRQTLGQGPEFLTYFQNEAQLEKSRLLSDRFSAERPKGSFSTLEIQRTEQGDSAMYLCASSLGGTSGANEQFFGPGTRLTVL.